This TCR beta chain originates from a study of blood T cell repertoires in COVID-19. Study context: Samples of COVID-19 (acute and convalescent) were obtained from the United States, Italy and Spain. Sample material is recorded as cDNA or gDNA derived from T cells, B-cell-depleted T cells, or PBMCs.

Original data processing: Reference gene primer amplification gave estimated nucleated cell counts. Clones were sequenced by immunoSEQ multiplex PCR, and TCRdb holds only the in-frame ones, with some missing. The D gene and trimming were derived from the DNA, and the V and J assignments and clone size from that table. Among 200,000 to 250,000 clones listed, 70% to 90% were seen once. The receptor was derived from a woman younger than 35 who had recovered from COVID-19. Sequencing was performed on peripheral blood.

The CDR3 reads CASSSMGGRADTQYF. CDR3 DNA sequence: TGTGCCAGCAGCTCGATGGGGGGGCGGGCAGATACGCAGTATTTT. This chain links TRBV7-2 with TRBJ2-3, with a tentative D call TRBD2 (7 bases). CDR1 is SGHTA and CDR2 is FQGNSA in the germline V gene. This CDR3 is 15 amino acids long. Trimming took off 4 bases at V and 4 bases at J, with 15 bases between the two ends.